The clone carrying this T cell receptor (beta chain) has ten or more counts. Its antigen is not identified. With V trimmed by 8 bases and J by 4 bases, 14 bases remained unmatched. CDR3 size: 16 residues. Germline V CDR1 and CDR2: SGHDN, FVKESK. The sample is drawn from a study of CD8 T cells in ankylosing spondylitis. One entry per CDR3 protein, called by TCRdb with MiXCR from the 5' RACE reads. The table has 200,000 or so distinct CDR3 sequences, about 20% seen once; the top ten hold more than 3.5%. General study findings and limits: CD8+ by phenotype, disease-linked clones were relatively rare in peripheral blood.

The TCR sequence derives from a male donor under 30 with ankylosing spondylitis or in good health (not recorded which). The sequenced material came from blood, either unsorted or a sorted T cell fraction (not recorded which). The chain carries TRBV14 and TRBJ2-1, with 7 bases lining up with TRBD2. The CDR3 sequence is CASDNKAGRPYNEQFF. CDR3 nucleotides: TGTGCCAGCGACAATAAAGCGGGAAGACCTTACAATGAGCAGTTCTTC.